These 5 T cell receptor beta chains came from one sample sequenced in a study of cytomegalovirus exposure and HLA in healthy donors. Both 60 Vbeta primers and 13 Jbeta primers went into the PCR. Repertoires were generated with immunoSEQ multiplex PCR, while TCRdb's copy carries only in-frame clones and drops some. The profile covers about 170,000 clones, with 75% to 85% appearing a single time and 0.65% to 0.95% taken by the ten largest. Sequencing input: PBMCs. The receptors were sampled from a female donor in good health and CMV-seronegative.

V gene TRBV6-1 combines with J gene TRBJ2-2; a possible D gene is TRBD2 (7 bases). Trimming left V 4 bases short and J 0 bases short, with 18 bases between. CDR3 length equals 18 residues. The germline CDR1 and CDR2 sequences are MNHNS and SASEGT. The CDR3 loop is CASSGRGTSRTNTGELFF. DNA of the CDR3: TGTGCCAGCAGTGGGCGGGGGACATCCCGAACGAACACCGGGGAGCTGTTTTTT.

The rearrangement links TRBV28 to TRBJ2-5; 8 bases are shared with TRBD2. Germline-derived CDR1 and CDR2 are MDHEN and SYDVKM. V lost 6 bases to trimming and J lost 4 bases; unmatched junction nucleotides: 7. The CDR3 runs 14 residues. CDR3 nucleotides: TGTGCCAGCAGCAGCGGGAGTGATTCAGAGACCCAGTACTTC. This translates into CASSSGSDSETQYF. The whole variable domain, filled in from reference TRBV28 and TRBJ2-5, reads DVKVTQSSRYLVKRTGEKVFLECVQDMDHENMFWYRQDPGLGLRLIYFSYDVKMKEKGDIPEGYSVSREKKERFSLILESASTNQTSMYLCASSSGSDSETQYFGPGTRLLVL.

The CDR3 protein is CASRRESKADTQYF. The CDR3 DNA reads as TGTGCCAGCAGGCGGGAGTCAAAGGCAGATACGCAGTATTTT. The chain combines TRBV2 with TRBJ2-3, with TRBD2 identical over 7 bases. CDR3 length equals 14 residues. Trimming cost V 6 bases and J 4 bases; bases outside gene matches: 7. Germline V gene lookup returns CDR1 SNHLY and CDR2 FYNNEI.

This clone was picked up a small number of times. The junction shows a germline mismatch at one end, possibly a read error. The CDR3 DNA reads as TGTTCAACAGATACGCAGTATTTT. Amino acids: CSTDTQYF. V usage is TRBV29-1 and J usage is TRBJ2-3; D remains unclear. The CDR3 is 8 residues long. The germline CDR1 and CDR2 sequences are SQVTM and ANQGSEA.

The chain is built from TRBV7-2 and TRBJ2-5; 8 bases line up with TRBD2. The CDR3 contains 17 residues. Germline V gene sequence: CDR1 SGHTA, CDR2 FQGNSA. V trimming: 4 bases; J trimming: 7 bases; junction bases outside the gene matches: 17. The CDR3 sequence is CASSSPFVAGPWRTQYF. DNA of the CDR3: TGTGCCAGCAGCTCCCCTTTTGTAGCGGGACCCTGGAGGACCCAGTACTTC.